Following are 24 T cell receptor beta chains from one sample sequenced in a study of cytomegalovirus exposure and HLA in healthy donors. PCR primers comprised 60 Vbeta and 13 Jbeta primers. Generated by immunoSEQ multiplex PCR, the TCRdb table keeps only in-frame clones and is missing some. The data show 140,000 or so clones, with roughly 80% seen just once and approximately 4% held by the top ten. Sequencing was carried out using PBMCs. These receptors all stem from a woman aged 40 to 50 in good health and CMV-seropositive.

The table lists this clone with a few counts. The V and J genes are TRBV14 and TRBJ2-1; maybe TRBD2 (6 bases). The CDR3 loop spans 15 amino acids. Germline-derived CDR1 and CDR2 are SGHDN and FVKESK. The ends were cut back, 5 bases at V and 6 bases at J, with 17 bases in the middle. The CDR3 DNA reads TGTGCCAGCAGCTCTCCCGGGACTTTTTCCAATGAGCAGTTCTTC. It codes for CASSSPGTFSNEQFF.

This chain joins TRBV4-3 and TRBJ2-3; perhaps TRBD2 as D (7 bases). V lost 5 bases, J lost 4 bases, and 22 bases lay in between. This CDR3 region has 17 residues. Per germline, CDR1 LGHNA and CDR2 YSLEER. CDR3 amino acids: CASSVGGGGAGADTQYF. CDR3 sequence (DNA): TGCGCCAGCAGCGTTGGTGGAGGGGGGGCAGGCGCAGATACGCAGTATTTT.

The gene calls are TRBV5-1 and TRBJ2-7; 7 bases map to TRBD2. J was trimmed by 2 bases and V by 4 bases; bases with no gene match: 6. CDR1 is SGHRS and CDR2 is YFSETQ in the germline V gene. The CDR3 has 14 amino acids. The CDR3 coding sequence is TGCGCCAGCAGCGGCGCGGGGGACCCCTACGAGCAGTACTTC. Translated: CASSGAGDPYEQYF. The variable domain in full, completed from reference TRBV5-1 and TRBJ2-7, reads KAGVTQTPRYLIKTRGQQVTLSCSPISGHRSVSWYQQTPGQGLQFLFEYFSETQRNKGNFPGRFSGRQFSNSRSEMNVSTLELGDSALYLCASSGAGDPYEQYFGPGTRLTVT.

The chain is built from TRBV5-1 and TRBJ1-3; D is unresolved. Trimming took 1 base from V and 7 from J, leaving 9 bases between them. The germline V gene has CDR1 SGHRS and CDR2 YFSETQ. The CDR3 has 13 amino acids. CDR3 sequence: CASSLSAGNTIYF. CDR3 coding DNA: TGCGCCAGCAGCTTGAGTGCGGGGAACACCATATATTTT. Supplemented by reference TRBV5-1 and TRBJ1-3, the full variable domain reads KAGVTQTPRYLIKTRGQQVTLSCSPISGHRSVSWYQQTPGQGLQFLFEYFSETQRNKGNFPGRFSGRQFSNSRSEMNVSTLELGDSALYLCASSLSAGNTIYFGEGSWLTVV.

The CDR3 is CASSLMGHTGELFF. CDR3 nucleotide sequence: TGTGCCAGCAGCTTGATGGGGCACACCGGGGAGCTGTTTTTT. This chain uses TRBV7-9 with TRBJ2-2; possible D gene TRBD1, 5 bases. The CDR3 runs 14 residues. The V end lost 3 bases, the J end lost 3 bases, and 8 bases lay between the germline ends. The germline V gene encodes CDR1 SEHNR and CDR2 FQNEAQ (reference sequence).

This chain connects TRBV6-6 to TRBJ1-4, with D hard to call. V dropped 4 bases and J dropped 10 bases, with 10 bases sitting between them. This CDR3 region has 12 residues. Per the germline V gene, CDR1 is MNHNY and CDR2 is SVGAGI (reference sequence). The DNA for the CDR3 is TGTGCCAGCAGTTCCCCGGAGGGAAAACTGTTTTTT. This gives the protein CASSSPEGKLFF.

In this sample, this clone turned up a few times. The chain combines TRBV5-1 with TRBJ1-5; 9 positions match TRBD1. V lost 9 bases, J lost 6 bases, and 13 bases stayed unmatched. The germline gives CDR1 SGHRS, CDR2 YFSETQ. The CDR3 spans 15 residues. The CDR3 region has the DNA TGCGCCATCCGGTATTACAGGGGGCCGAGTCAGCCCCAGCATTTT. Its translation is CAIRYYRGPSQPQHF.

The V and J genes are TRBV29-1 and TRBJ2-7; 7 positions agree with TRBD1. The V segment lost 4 bases and the J segment 2 bases; nucleotides outside the gene matches: 11. Germline V CDR1 and CDR2: SQVTM, ANQGSEA. The CDR3 is 15 amino acids. CDR3 DNA sequence: TGCAGCGTTGGGGACCGGGACAGACATCCCTACGAGCAGTACTTC. Translation: CSVGDRDRHPYEQYF.

The chain has TRBV5-8 and TRBJ1-1, with 10 bases aligning to TRBD1. The CDR3 totals 14 residues. Germline CDR1 is SGHTS and CDR2 is YDEGEE. Trimming took 0 bases from V and 8 from J; bases not matched to a gene: 4. DNA of the CDR3: TGTGCCAGCAGCTTGGGGGGACAGGGGCTGGAAGCTTTCTTT. Translating it yields CASSLGGQGLEAFF.

J is TRBJ2-1 and V is TRBV25-1, with D possibly TRBD1 on 5 matching bases. The CDR3 is 13 amino acids. Trimming removed 6 bases at V and 7 bases at J, with 13 bases between. In germline, CDR1 is MGHDK, CDR2 SYGVNS. The CDR3 region is CASRPTPGNEQFF. The CDR3 DNA sequence: TGTGCCAGCAGGCCGACTCCAGGGAATGAGCAGTTCTTC.

This chain joins TRBV19 and TRBJ1-3, with D uncertain. The V end was cut by 5 bases, the J end by 1 base, with 9 bases between. The CDR3 spans 14 residues. The germline gives CDR1 LNHDA, CDR2 SQIVND (reference sequence). In DNA, the CDR3 is TGTGCCAGTAGTCACAGAAATTCTGGAAACACCATATATTTT. The encoded protein is CASSHRNSGNTIYF.

The CDR3 loop reads CASSHQLAGGGEQYF. DNA for the CDR3: TGTGCCAGCAGCCACCAACTAGCGGGAGGGGGCGAGCAGTACTTC. J is TRBJ2-7 and V is TRBV6-5; 13 bases match TRBD2. Germline V CDR1 and CDR2: MNHEY, SVGAGI. This CDR3 has 15 amino acids. V trimming: 6 bases; J trimming: 6 bases; junction bases outside the gene matches: 8.

V is TRBV28 and J is TRBJ1-1; a possible D gene is TRBD1 (5 bases). Germline V gene data show CDR1 as MDHEN and CDR2 as SYDVKM. V was cut by 7 bases and J by 5 bases, with 14 bases left in between. CDR3 size: 13 residues. CDR3 amino acids: CASKTGVLTEAFF. In DNA form, the CDR3 reads TGTGCCAGCAAAACAGGAGTACTTACTGAAGCTTTCTTT.

CDR3: CASSYGTTRGTEAFF. As DNA, the CDR3 is TGTGCCAGCAGTTACGGGACGACTAGGGGCACTGAAGCTTTCTTT. The V gene is TRBV6-6, the J gene TRBJ1-1; perhaps TRBD1 as D (5 bases). The germline V and J ends were trimmed by 2 bases and 4 bases, with 14 bases remaining between them. There are 15 residues in the CDR3. Germline assignment: CDR1 MNHNY and CDR2 SVGAGI (reference sequence).

The chain uses TRBV4-1 and TRBJ1-4; 10 bases fit TRBD1. Germline-derived CDR1 and CDR2 are MGHRA and YSYEKL. The CDR3 consists of 18 residues. Trimming took 0 bases from V and 8 from J; bases not matched to a gene: 12. The CDR3 nucleotides read TGCGCCAGCAGCCAAGATAGGTCGGGACAGGGGATGCACGAAAAACTGTTTTTT. It yields the protein CASSQDRSGQGMHEKLFF.

V usage is TRBV7-2 and J usage is TRBJ1-2; 8 positions agree with TRBD1. The CDR3 extends over 13 amino acids. J was trimmed by 3 bases and V by 4 bases; bases with no gene match: 1. Germline CDR1 SGHTA, CDR2 FQGNSA. The CDR3 DNA is TGTGCCAGCAGCTCGACAGGGGACTATGGCTACACCTTC. Translating gives CASSSTGDYGYTF. Filled out from reference TRBV7-2 and TRBJ1-2, the complete variable domain reads GAGVSQSPSNKVTEKGKDVELRCDPISGHTALYWYRQSLGQGLEFLIYFQGNSAPDKSGLPSDRFSAERTGGSVSTLTIQRTQQEDSAVYLCASSSTGDYGYTFGSGTRLTVV.

The chain combines TRBV21-1 with TRBJ2-3; the tabulated D call, TRBD2, remains unverified against the DNA. TRBV21-1 is described as a pseudogene. The CDR3 runs 15 residues. The CDR3 DNA sequence: TGTGCCAGCAGCAATCTAGCGGGGGCTTCGGATACGCAGTATTTT. Protein sequence: CASSNLAGASDTQYF.

This chain connects TRBV29-1 to TRBJ2-1; 8 bases match TRBD2. Unmatched junction bases numbered 8, after V lost 3 bases and J lost 1 base. Germline lookup yields CDR1 SQVTM and CDR2 ANQGSEA. There are 16 residues in the CDR3. The CDR3 reads CSVEWAGGRSYNEQFF. The CDR3 DNA reads as TGCAGCGTTGAGTGGGCTGGCGGGAGGTCCTACAATGAGCAGTTCTTC.

CDR3 loop: CSVTKASSGTDTQYF. As DNA, the CDR3 is TGCAGCGTAACAAAGGCGTCTAGCGGGACAGATACGCAGTATTTT. The V gene is TRBV29-1, the J gene TRBJ2-3, with 8 bases aligning to TRBD2. With 6 bases clipped from V and 3 bases from J, the junction kept 11 bases outside the gene matches. In germline, CDR1 is SQVTM, CDR2 ANQGSEA. This CDR3 has 15 amino acids.

This clone was recorded once. Other nucleotide sequences in the sample specify the same CDR3. Written as DNA, the CDR3 is TGTGCCAGCAGTAGACTAGCGGGAGGTCAAGAGACCCAGTACTTC. Amino acids: CASSRLAGGQETQYF. This sequence joins TRBV27 and TRBJ2-5, with 13 bases matching TRBD2. The CDR3 has 15 amino acids. V shed 5 bases, J shed 2 bases, and the junction held 2 bases outside the gene matches. Germline lookup yields CDR1 MNHEY and CDR2 SMNVEV (reference sequence).

Here the CDR3 DNA reads TGTGCCAGCTCACCAGGCGGGGAAAAACTGTTTTTT. This codes for CASSPGGEKLFF. The J gene is TRBJ1-4, the V gene TRBV18; D ambiguous. Germline CDR1 and CDR2: KGHSH and LQKENI. Trimming pared 2 bases from V and 8 bases from J, leaving 6 bases between. The CDR3 contains 12 residues.

The chain carries TRBV6-5 and TRBJ1-5; no clear D. The germline V and J ends were trimmed by 3 bases and 2 bases, with 11 bases remaining between them. The CDR3 is 15 residues long. Germline V gene lookup returns CDR1 MNHEY and CDR2 SVGAGI. In DNA form, the CDR3 reads TGTGCCAGCAGTTATTACGGAGTGGGCAATCAGCCCCAGCATTTT. Encoded protein: CASSYYGVGNQPQHF.

The genes are TRBV4-1 and TRBJ1-5; D ambiguous. The CDR3 has 16 amino acids. The V end was cut by 8 bases, the J end by 4 bases, with 21 bases between. The germline CDR1 and CDR2 sequences are MGHRA and YSYEKL. The DNA for the CDR3 is TGCGCCAGCGGAGTATCTATGGACTTCGGGAATCAGCCCCAGCATTTT. This encodes CASGVSMDFGNQPQHF.

V gene TRBV6-6 combines with J gene TRBJ1-5, with 9 bases fitting TRBD1. This CDR3 region has 15 residues. Germline assignment: CDR1 MNHNY and CDR2 SVGAGI (reference sequence). With 7 bases clipped from V and 2 bases from J, the junction kept 6 bases outside the gene matches. The CDR3 nucleotides are TGTGCCAGCACCTCGGACAGGGGAGGCAATCAGCCCCAGCATTTT. It specifies CASTSDRGGNQPQHF.